This T cell receptor beta chain was identified in a study of vaccination and CD4 T cells after COVID-19. Study as a whole: Post-vaccine sampling followed dose two by a median 72 days (range 14 to 241). A CEFX pool, an HIV-1 Nef pool, or else no peptide went into the control cultures. Stimuli were overlapping spike peptide pools of SARS-CoV-2 and three common cold coronaviruses (HCoV-NL63, HCoV-OC43, HCoV-229E).

Specified treatment: approximately nine-day PBMC culture with coronavirus spike peptide pools or control peptides (ViraFEST assay). Unexposed donor CD4+ T cells predated the COVID-19 pandemic, collected 2011-2018. Study-wide results and limits: For convalescent patients, 304 of the 307 vaccine-specific clones analyzed were classified as spike mono-reactive.

With regard to this clonotype: The antigen remains unidentified.

An Oncomine TCR Beta short-read assay was used to sequence the DNA from cultured CD4+ T cells. TCRdb reprocessed the PCR reads with MiXCR, giving one entry per CDR3 protein. The sample consists of about 7,200 distinct CDR3 sequences, 20% to 25% of them appearing once. Sequenced sample: CD4+ T cells from blood, cultured in vitro. This clonotype was obtained from a human donor in good health.

The CDR3 region is CSAPGTGGTEAFF. The CDR3 nucleotides read TGCAGTGCTCCCGGGACAGGGGGTACTGAAGCTTTCTTT. V usage is TRBV20-1 and J usage is TRBJ1-1, with TRBD1 matching over 11 bases. The trim removed 5 bases at V and 5 bases at J, leaving 4 bases unmatched. Germline CDR1 is DFQATT and CDR2 is SNEGSKA (reference sequence). The CDR3 runs to 13 residues.